The 21 T cell receptor beta chains in this list originate from one sample, sequenced in a study of TIL therapy for anti-PD-1-resistant metastatic lung cancer. This was the immunoSEQ v3 assay. The method was immunoSEQ multiplex PCR; TCRdb's version includes in-frame clones alone and lacks a portion of them. The data hold about 55,000 clones, with roughly four fifths observed a single time. Documented time point: pre-treatment sample, taken before nivolumab and TIL therapy. Specimen: blood, collected at baseline. The receptors derive from a person aged 25 to 79 with non-small cell lung cancer.

This clone was seen a few times. V usage is TRBV24-1 and J usage is TRBJ2-7; 9 positions agree with TRBD1. The CDR3 covers 13 residues. Germline V gene sequence: CDR1 KGHDR, CDR2 SFDVKD. V lost 5 bases and J lost 7; bases outside the gene matches: 5. The CDR3 reads CATSVTGGSEQYF. The CDR3 DNA sequence: TGTGCCACCAGTGTAACAGGGGGCAGTGAGCAGTACTTC.

The chain joins TRBV12-3 or TRBV12-4 to TRBJ2-2; no clear D. CDR3 length: 13 amino acids. The V end lost 3 bases, the J end lost 4 bases, and 6 bases lay between the germline ends. The CDR3 sequence is CASSFLTTGELFF. The CDR3 region has the DNA TGTGCCAGCAGTTTTTTGACCACCGGGGAGCTGTTTTTT.

J is TRBJ1-3 and V is TRBV19; perhaps TRBD1 as D (6 bases). The CDR3 covers 17 residues. Trimming removed 4 bases at V and 3 bases at J, with 19 bases between. CDR1 and CDR2 (germline): LNHDA, SQIVND (reference sequence). The CDR3 here is CASSRGREGLFGNTIYF. In DNA, the CDR3 is TGTGCCAGTAGTAGGGGGCGGGAGGGGTTATTTGGAAACACCATATATTTT.

The chain combines TRBV9 with TRBJ2-7; D possibly corresponds to TRBD2 (5 bases). CDR1 and CDR2 (germline): SGDLS, YYNGEE. The CDR3 is 18 residues long. Trimming left V 4 bases short and J 2 bases short, with 25 bases between. The CDR3 reads CASSRRFLSDYSPYEQYF. The CDR3 nucleotides read TGTGCCAGCAGCCGCAGGTTCCTATCCGACTATTCTCCCTACGAGCAGTACTTC. Looking up the rest from reference TRBV9 and TRBJ2-7 gives the full variable domain: DSGVTQTPKHLITATGQRVTLRCSPRSGDLSVYWYQQSLDQGLQFLIQYYNGEERAKGNILERFSAQQFPDLHSELNLSSLELGDSALYFCASSRRFLSDYSPYEQYFGPGTRLTVT.

There are a few counts of this clone. The rearrangement links TRBV2 to TRBJ1-4; D not resolved. Per the germline V gene, CDR1 is SNHLY and CDR2 is FYNNEI. CDR3 length: 10 amino acids. The V end lost 8 bases, the J end lost 4 bases, and 2 bases lay between the germline ends. CDR3 region: CASFNEKLFF. CDR3 nucleotides: TGTGCCAGCTTTAATGAAAAACTGTTTTTT.

This clone was counted a single time. The V call is TRBV29-1, the J call TRBJ2-1; the D is unclear. Trimming shortened V by 8 bases and J by 4 bases, and 18 bases separated the two germline ends. This CDR3 spans 14 amino acids. Germline CDR1 reads SQVTM; CDR2 reads ANQGSEA. The CDR3 DNA is TGCAGCCTCTCCCAAAATGGGGAATACAATGAGCAGTTCTTC. Protein: CSLSQNGEYNEQFF.

V is TRBV6-2 or TRBV6-3 and J is TRBJ2-7, with D hard to call. The V gene's germline CDR1 is MNHEY and CDR2 SVGEGT. The CDR3 consists of 13 residues. The V and J ends lost 0 bases and 6 bases respectively, with 9 bases between them. The CDR3 region has the DNA TGTGCCAGCAGTTACTCCAACGGGCTCGAGCAGTACTTC. This codes for CASSYSNGLEQYF.

V is TRBV6-5 and J is TRBJ1-5; D unclear. Germline assignment: CDR1 MNHEY and CDR2 SVGAGI. The CDR3 sequence is 13 residues long. V lost 2 bases to trimming and J lost 2 bases, with 4 bases between them. The CDR3 region has the DNA TGTGCCAGCAGTTACAGGGGCAATCAGCCCCAGCATTTT. This gives the protein CASSYRGNQPQHF.

J is TRBJ2-2 and V is TRBV11-3, with D perhaps matching TRBD2 (6 bases). This CDR3 has 15 residues. Between the trimmed V and J ends, which lost 5 bases and 4 bases, there was a span of 14 bases. In germline, CDR1 is SGHNT, CDR2 YENEEA. The CDR3 here is CASSRSGGTTGELFF. CDR3 sequence (DNA): TGTGCCAGCAGCCGTTCCGGCGGGACCACCGGGGAGCTGTTTTTT.

The chain uses TRBV5-1 and TRBJ2-1; D ambiguous. CDR3 size: 14 residues. V lost 2 bases, J lost 5 bases, and 11 bases lay in between. The germline gives CDR1 SGHRS, CDR2 YFSETQ. CDR3 sequence reads: CASSLMGNNNEQFF. The CDR3 DNA follows: TGCGCCAGCAGCTTAATGGGGAACAACAATGAGCAGTTCTTC.

The chain links TRBV3-1 (or the pseudogene TRBV3-2) to TRBJ2-5; TRBD2 might be the D (6 bases). V was shortened by 1 base and J by 0 bases, with 15 bases between the two germline ends. Germline CDR1 and CDR2: LGHDT and YNNKEL (reference sequence). This CDR3 has 17 residues. This CDR3 is CASSQGGRGRNQETQYF. The CDR3 nucleotides read TGTGCCAGCAGCCAAGGAGGTCGAGGGAGGAACCAAGAGACCCAGTACTTC.

The V and J genes are TRBV7-9 and TRBJ1-1; D is unresolved. Trimming removed 5 bases from V and 0 bases from J, with 13 bases in between. The CDR3 is 15 residues long. The germline CDR1 and CDR2 sequences are SEHNR and FQNEAQ (reference sequence). CDR3 protein: CASSDITSMNTEAFF. For the CDR3, the DNA is TGTGCCAGCAGCGATATAACCAGCATGAACACTGAAGCTTTCTTT.

This clone is labeled medium-sized. J is TRBJ2-2 and V is TRBV12-3 or TRBV12-4; D gene ambiguous. Trimming removed 6 bases at V and 4 bases at J, with 3 bases between. This CDR3 contains 11 residues. The CDR3 reads CASRGTGELFF. CDR3 coding DNA: TGTGCCAGCAGGGGCACCGGGGAGCTGTTTTTT.

The chain links TRBV19 to TRBJ2-1, with 9 bases matching TRBD1. This CDR3 is 16 amino acids long. The junction had 11 bases not matched to a gene; V was cut back by 4 bases and J by 7 bases. The germline V gene has CDR1 LNHDA and CDR2 SQIVND (reference sequence). The CDR3 DNA follows: TGTGCCAGTAGTAAGTACCCGGGACAGGGATGGAATGAGCAGTTCTTC. The encoded protein is CASSKYPGQGWNEQFF.

This chain joins TRBV4-2 and TRBJ2-3; 13 bases map to TRBD2. V shed 2 bases, J shed 2 bases, and the junction held 7 bases outside the gene matches. CDR3 size: 18 residues. Germline V gene lookup returns CDR1 LGHNA and CDR2 YNFKEQ. The CDR3 DNA is TGTGCCAGCAGCCAAACTACTAGCGGGGGGGCATACACAGATACGCAGTATTTT. This codes for CASSQTTSGGAYTDTQYF.

This chain joins TRBV24-1 and TRBJ2-2; 8 bases align to TRBD1. The CDR3 consists of 16 residues. The germline V gene encodes CDR1 KGHDR and CDR2 SFDVKD. V was clipped by 4 bases and J by 2 bases; unmatched bases: 5. CDR3 in amino acids: CATSDRQGTNTGELFF. The CDR3, as DNA: TGTGCCACCAGTGACAGACAGGGGACCAACACCGGGGAGCTGTTTTTT.

J is TRBJ2-2 and V is TRBV7-9; tentative D call: TRBD2 (5 bases). CDR1 and CDR2 (germline): SEHNR, FQNEAQ (reference sequence). The CDR3 is 15 amino acids. V was pared by 6 bases and J by 0 bases, with 11 bases between. DNA of the CDR3: TGTGCCAGCAGTTATGGACTGACGAACACCGGGGAGCTGTTTTTT. Translation: CASSYGLTNTGELFF.

The J gene is TRBJ1-1, the V gene TRBV11-2; perhaps TRBD1 as D (6 bases). The CDR3 is 12 residues long. Germline V lookup: CDR1 SGHAT, CDR2 FQNNGV. V was shortened by 6 bases and J by 7 bases, with 12 bases between the two germline ends. The CDR3 loop is CASSLPDSEAFF. DNA for the CDR3: TGTGCCAGCAGTTTGCCGGACAGTGAAGCTTTCTTT.

In its sample, this clone was seen once. J is TRBJ2-1 and V is TRBV9; 11 nucleotides align to TRBD2. This CDR3 is 17 amino acids long. V shed 0 bases, J shed 6 bases, and the junction held 8 bases outside the gene matches. Germline V gives CDR1 SGDLS, CDR2 YYNGEE. The CDR3: CASSVGLAGSPPNEQFF. DNA for the CDR3: TGTGCCAGCAGCGTAGGACTAGCGGGGTCCCCCCCCAATGAGCAGTTCTTC.

The chain employs TRBV30 and TRBJ2-7; D not certain. This CDR3 region has 13 residues. The V gene lost 3 bases and the J gene lost 4 bases, with 13 bases spanning the gap. Germline-derived CDR1 and CDR2 are GTSNPN and SVGIG (reference sequence). The CDR3 region has the DNA TGTGCCTGGAGGCCAGCCGGATCTTACGAGCAGTACTTC. Its protein is CAWRPAGSYEQYF. Full variable domain (missing parts from reference TRBV30 and TRBJ2-7): SQTIHQWPATLVQPVGSPLSLECTVEGTSNPNLYWYRQAAGRGLQLLFYSVGIGQISSEVPQNLSASRPQDRQFILSSKKLLLSDSGFYLCAWRPAGSYEQYFGPGTRLTVT.

V and J are TRBV7-2 and TRBJ1-3, with D unresolved. This CDR3 has 13 amino acids. Between the trimmed V and J ends, which lost 5 bases and 5 bases, there was a span of 10 bases. Germline V gene sequence: CDR1 SGHTA, CDR2 FQGNSA. CDR3 DNA sequence: TGTGCCAGCAGCGCGACGAGCCGAAACACCATATATTTT. It specifies CASSATSRNTIYF.